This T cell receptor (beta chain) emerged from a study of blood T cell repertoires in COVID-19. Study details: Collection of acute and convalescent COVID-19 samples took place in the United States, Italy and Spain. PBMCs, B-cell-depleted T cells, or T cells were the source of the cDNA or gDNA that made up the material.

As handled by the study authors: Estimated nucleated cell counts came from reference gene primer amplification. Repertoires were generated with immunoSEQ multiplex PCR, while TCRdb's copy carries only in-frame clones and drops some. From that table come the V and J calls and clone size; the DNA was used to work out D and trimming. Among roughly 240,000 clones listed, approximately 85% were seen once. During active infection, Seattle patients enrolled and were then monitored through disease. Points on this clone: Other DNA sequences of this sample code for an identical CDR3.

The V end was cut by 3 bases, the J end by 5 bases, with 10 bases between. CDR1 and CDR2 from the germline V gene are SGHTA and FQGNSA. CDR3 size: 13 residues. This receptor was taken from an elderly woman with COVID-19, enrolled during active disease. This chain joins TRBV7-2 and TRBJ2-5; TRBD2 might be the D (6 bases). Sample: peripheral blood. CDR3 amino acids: CASSFGGGETQYF. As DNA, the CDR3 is TGTGCCAGCAGCTTCGGGGGTGGGGAGACCCAGTACTTC. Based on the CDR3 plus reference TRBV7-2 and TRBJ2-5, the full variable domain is GAGVSQSPSNKVTEKGKDVELRCDPISGHTALYWYRQSLGQGLEFLIYFQGNSAPDKSGLPSDRFSAERTGGSVSTLTIQRTQQEDSAVYLCASSFGGGETQYFGPGTRLLVL.